This T cell receptor (beta chain) was obtained from a study of OX40 agonist ivuxolimab in advanced cancers. Trimming pared 3 bases from V and 2 bases from J, leaving 13 bases between. This CDR3 spans 15 amino acids. The germline V gene encodes CDR1 LNHDA and CDR2 SQIVND (reference sequence). Libraries were prepared by immunoSEQ multiplex PCR; TCRdb keeps only in-frame clonotypes and omits some of them. The table shows some 70,000 clones, with about four fifths occurring only once. Here the sequenced sample was CD4+ or CD8+ T cells sorted from blood, taken in a trial of the OX40 agonist ivuxolimab. This sequence originates from an adult with an advanced solid tumor such as melanoma, head and neck, liver or kidney cancer. This chain uses TRBV19 with TRBJ1-2; possible D gene TRBD1, 5 bases. Written as DNA, the CDR3 is TGTGCCAGTAGTATCGTTGGGGGATCCAACTATGGCTACACCTTC. Protein product: CASSIVGGSNYGYTF.